This TCR beta chain came from a study of cytomegalovirus exposure and HLA in healthy donors. Study information: The 120 validation repertoires and the approximately 670 first-cohort repertoires shared a platform, a later analysis reported.

General study findings and limits: Reports described diagnosis of cytomegalovirus status by the classifier as highly specific and sensitive.

Sequencing was performed with immunoSEQ multiplex PCR; in TCRdb, only in-frame clones are kept and a portion is missing. The sample carries roughly 100,000 clones, approximately 94% recorded once. The CDR3 extends over 15 amino acids. V lost 0 bases, J lost 4 bases, and 12 bases lay in between. From germline, CDR1 is SGHDT and CDR2 YYEEEE. In regard to this clone: Its specificity is not known.

The donors were members of the validation cohort comprising about 130 subjects, separate from the roughly 730-subject first cohort. This TCR was sampled from a woman aged 18-29 years in good health and CMV-seronegative. The material sequenced was PBMCs. This chain joins TRBV5-6 and TRBJ2-3; D perhaps matches TRBD2 (7 bases). The CDR3 is CASSLGGGGADTQYF. In DNA, the CDR3 is TGTGCCAGCAGCTTGGGCGGAGGGGGGGCAGATACGCAGTATTTT.